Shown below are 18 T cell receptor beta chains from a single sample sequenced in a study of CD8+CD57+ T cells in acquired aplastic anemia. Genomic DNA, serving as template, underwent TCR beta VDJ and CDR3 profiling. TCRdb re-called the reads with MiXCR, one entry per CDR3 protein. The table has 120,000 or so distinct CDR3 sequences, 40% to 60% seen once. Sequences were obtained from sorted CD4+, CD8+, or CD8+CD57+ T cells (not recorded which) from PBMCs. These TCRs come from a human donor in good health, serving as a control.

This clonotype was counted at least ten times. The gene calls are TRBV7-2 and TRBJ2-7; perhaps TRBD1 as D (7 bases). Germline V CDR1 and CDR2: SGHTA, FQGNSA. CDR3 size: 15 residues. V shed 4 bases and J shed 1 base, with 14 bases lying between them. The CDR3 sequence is CASSSLTGTSYEQYF. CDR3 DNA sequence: TGTGCCAGCAGCTCCCTGACAGGGACTTCCTACGAGCAGTACTTC. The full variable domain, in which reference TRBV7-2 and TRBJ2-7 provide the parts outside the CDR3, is GAGVSQSPSNKVTEKGKDVELRCDPISGHTALYWYRQSLGQGLEFLIYFQGNSAPDKSGLPSDRFSAERTGGSVSTLTIQRTQQEDSAVYLCASSSLTGTSYEQYFGPGTRLTVT.

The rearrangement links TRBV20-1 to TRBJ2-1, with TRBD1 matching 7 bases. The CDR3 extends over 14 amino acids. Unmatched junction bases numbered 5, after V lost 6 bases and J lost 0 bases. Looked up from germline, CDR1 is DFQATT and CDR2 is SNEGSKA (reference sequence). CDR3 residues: CSADRDSSYNEQFF. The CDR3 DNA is TGCAGTGCCGACCGGGACAGCTCCTACAATGAGCAGTTCTTC.

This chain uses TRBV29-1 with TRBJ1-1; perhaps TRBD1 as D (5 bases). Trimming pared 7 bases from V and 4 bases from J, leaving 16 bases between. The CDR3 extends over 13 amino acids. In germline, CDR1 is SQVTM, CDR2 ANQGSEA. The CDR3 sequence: CSGVGGQGTEAFF. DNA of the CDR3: TGCAGCGGGGTGGGTGGCCAGGGCACTGAAGCTTTCTTT.

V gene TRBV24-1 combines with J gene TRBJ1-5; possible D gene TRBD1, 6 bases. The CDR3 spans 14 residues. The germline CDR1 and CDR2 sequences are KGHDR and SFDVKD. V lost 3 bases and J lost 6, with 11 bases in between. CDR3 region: CATSDTGSGQPQHF. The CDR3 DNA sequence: TGTGCCACCAGTGATACAGGGTCGGGTCAGCCCCAGCATTTT.

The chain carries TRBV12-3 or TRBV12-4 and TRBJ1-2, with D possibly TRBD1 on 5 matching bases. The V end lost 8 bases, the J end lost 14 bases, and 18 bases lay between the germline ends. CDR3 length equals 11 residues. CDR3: CASGSGKTGTF. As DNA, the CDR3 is TGTGCCAGCGGGTCAGGGAAGACGGGGACCTTC.

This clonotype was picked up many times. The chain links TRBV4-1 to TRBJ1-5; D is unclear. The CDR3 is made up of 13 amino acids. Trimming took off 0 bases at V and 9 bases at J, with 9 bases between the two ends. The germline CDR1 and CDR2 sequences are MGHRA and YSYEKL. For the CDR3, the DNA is TGCGCCAGCAGCCAAGATGGAGAGGGGCCCCAGCATTTT. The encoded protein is CASSQDGEGPQHF.

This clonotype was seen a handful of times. The CDR3 region is CAISDRGVGSGYEQYF. The CDR3 coding sequence is TGTGCCATCAGTGATCGAGGGGTAGGTTCCGGTTACGAGCAGTACTTC. This chain connects TRBV10-3 to TRBJ2-7, with D tentatively TRBD1 or TRBD2 (5 bases each). The CDR3 is 16 amino acids. CDR1 and CDR2 (germline): ENHRY, SYGVKD. V was trimmed by 3 bases and J by 4 bases, leaving 19 bases between them.

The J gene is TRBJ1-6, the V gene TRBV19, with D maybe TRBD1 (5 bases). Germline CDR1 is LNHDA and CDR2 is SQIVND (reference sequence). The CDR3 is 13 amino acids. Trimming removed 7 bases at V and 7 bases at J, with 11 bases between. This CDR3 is CASKGRENSPLHF. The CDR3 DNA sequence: TGTGCCAGTAAAGGCAGGGAAAATTCACCCCTCCACTTT.

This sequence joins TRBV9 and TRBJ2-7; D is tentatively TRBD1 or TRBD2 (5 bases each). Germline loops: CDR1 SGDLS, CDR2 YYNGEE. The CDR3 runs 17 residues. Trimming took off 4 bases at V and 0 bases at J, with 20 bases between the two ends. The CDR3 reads CASSPRVGTGNSYEQYF. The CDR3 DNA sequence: TGTGCCAGCAGCCCGAGAGTTGGGACGGGGAACTCCTACGAGCAGTACTTC.

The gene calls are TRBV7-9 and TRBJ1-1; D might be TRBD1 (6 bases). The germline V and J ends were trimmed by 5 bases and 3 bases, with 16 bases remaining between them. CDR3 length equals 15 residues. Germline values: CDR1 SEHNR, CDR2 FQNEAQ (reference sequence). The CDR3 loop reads CASSPSWGQDTEAFF. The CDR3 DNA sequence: TGTGCCAGCAGCCCTTCCTGGGGGCAGGACACTGAAGCTTTCTTT. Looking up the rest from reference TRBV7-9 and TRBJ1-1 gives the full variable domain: DTGVSQNPRHKITKRGQNVTFRCDPISEHNRLYWYRQTLGQGPEFLTYFQNEAQLEKSRLLSDRFSAERPKGSFSTLEIQRTEQGDSAMYLCASSPSWGQDTEAFFGQGTRLTVV.

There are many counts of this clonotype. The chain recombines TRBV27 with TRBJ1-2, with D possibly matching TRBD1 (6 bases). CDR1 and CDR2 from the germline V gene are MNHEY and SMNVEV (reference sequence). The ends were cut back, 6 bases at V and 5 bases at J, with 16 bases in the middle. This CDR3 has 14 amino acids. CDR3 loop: CASSPGDSWYGYTF. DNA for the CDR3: TGTGCCAGCAGCCCAGGGGACTCGTGGTATGGCTACACCTTC.

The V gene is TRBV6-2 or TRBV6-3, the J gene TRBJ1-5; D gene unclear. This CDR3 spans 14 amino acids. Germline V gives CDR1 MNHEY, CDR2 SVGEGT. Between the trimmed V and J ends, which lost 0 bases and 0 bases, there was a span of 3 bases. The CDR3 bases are TGTGCCAGCAGTTACTCGATTAGCAATCAGCCCCAGCATTTT. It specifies CASSYSISNQPQHF.

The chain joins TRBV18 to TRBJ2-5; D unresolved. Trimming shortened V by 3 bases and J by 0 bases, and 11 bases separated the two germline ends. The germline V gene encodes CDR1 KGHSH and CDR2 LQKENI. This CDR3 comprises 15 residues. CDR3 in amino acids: CASSPASRDQETQYF. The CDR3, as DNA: TGTGCCAGCTCACCGGCTTCCCGGGACCAAGAGACCCAGTACTTC.

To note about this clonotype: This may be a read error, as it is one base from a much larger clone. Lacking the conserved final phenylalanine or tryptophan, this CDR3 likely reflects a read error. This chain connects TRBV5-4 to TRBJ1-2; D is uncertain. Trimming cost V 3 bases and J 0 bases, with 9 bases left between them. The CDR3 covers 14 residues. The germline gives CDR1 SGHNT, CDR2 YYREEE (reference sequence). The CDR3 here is CASSSTSTNYGYTL. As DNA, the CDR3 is TGTGCCAGCAGCTCGACATCGACTAACTATGGCTACACCCTC.

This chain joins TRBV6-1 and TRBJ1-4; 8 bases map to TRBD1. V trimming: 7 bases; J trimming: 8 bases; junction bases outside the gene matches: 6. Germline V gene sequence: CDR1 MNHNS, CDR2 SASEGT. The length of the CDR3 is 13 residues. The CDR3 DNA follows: TGTGCCAGCATTGGACAGGGTAGGGAAAAACTGTTTTTT. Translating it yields CASIGQGREKLFF.

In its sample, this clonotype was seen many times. CDR3 sequence reads: CSALGPNNQPQHF. The CDR3 DNA sequence: TGCAGTGCCTTGGGGCCAAATAATCAGCCCCAGCATTTT. The chain has TRBV20-1 and TRBJ1-5; tentatively, D is TRBD1 (5 bases). The germline V gene has CDR1 DFQATT and CDR2 SNEGSKA (reference sequence). This CDR3 is built from 13 residues. V shed 6 bases and J shed 4 bases, with 13 bases lying between them.

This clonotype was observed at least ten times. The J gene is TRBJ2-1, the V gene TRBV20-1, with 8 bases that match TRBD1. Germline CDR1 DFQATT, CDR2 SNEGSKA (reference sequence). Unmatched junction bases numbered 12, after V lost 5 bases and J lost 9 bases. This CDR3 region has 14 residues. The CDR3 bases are TGCAGTGCTCACGCAGGGGGCGATTCTGGTGAGCAGTTCTTC. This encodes CSAHAGGDSGEQFF.

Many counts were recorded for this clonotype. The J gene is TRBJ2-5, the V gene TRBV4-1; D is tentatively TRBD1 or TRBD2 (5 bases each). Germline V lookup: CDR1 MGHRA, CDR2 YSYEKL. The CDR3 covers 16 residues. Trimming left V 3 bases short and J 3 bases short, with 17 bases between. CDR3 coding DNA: TGCGCCAGCAGCCACGAATCCGGGACGGATAAAGAGACCCAGTACTTC. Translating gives CASSHESGTDKETQYF.